This record looks at one T cell receptor beta chain sequence and its context. This entry belongs to a study of CD4 T cells in relation to SARS-CoV-2 and coronaviruses. Clones were sequenced by immunoSEQ multiplex PCR, and TCRdb holds only the in-frame ones, with some missing. Of 50,000 to 70,000 clones detected, 75% to 90% appear once; the ten largest clones hold more than 1.5%. The length of the CDR3 is 15 residues. Losses at the gene ends were 6 bases for V and 0 bases for J; bases not matched to a gene: 8. CDR1 and CDR2 from the germline V gene are SGHDT and YYEEEE. The unexposed donors gave CD4+ T cells in about 2010-2018, prior to COVID-19.

Sequenced sample: memory CD4+ T cells from PBMCs. The sequence was collected from a human donor in good health. This chain uses TRBV5-6 with TRBJ1-1; 7 bases align to TRBD1. The chain's CDR3 is CASNRLGQMNTEAFF. CDR3 nucleotides: TGTGCCAGCAACAGGTTGGGACAGATGAACACTGAAGCTTTCTTT.